These 20 T cell receptor beta chains were all obtained from the same sample, sequenced in a study of T cell changes during pregnancy in multiple sclerosis. Assay: immunoSEQ multiplex PCR; the TCRdb copy retains only in-frame clones and omits some. The table has approximately 92,000 clones, approximately 93% seen once. The input for sequencing was peripheral blood, taken after pregnancy. These receptors were collected from a female donor with multiple sclerosis, enrolled in a pregnancy study.

The V call is TRBV7-2, the J call TRBJ2-5, with TRBD2 matching 8 bases. The ends lost 1 base at V and 4 bases at J; junction bases unmatched: 2. Germline V gene data show CDR1 as SGHTA and CDR2 as FQGNSA. CDR3 length: 14 amino acids. CDR3 in amino acids: CASSLVLAGETQYF. CDR3 nucleotide sequence: TGTGCCAGCAGCTTAGTCCTAGCGGGAGAGACCCAGTACTTC.

J is TRBJ1-1 and V is TRBV7-9; 9 nucleotides agree with TRBD1. Germline V CDR1 and CDR2: SEHNR, FQNEAQ (reference sequence). The V and J ends lost 5 bases and 7 bases, in that order; junction bases with no gene match: 14. The CDR3 has 16 residues. The CDR3 loop is CASSANPGTGRGEAFF. As DNA, the CDR3 is TGTGCCAGCAGCGCAAACCCAGGGACAGGGCGAGGTGAAGCTTTCTTT.

The J gene is TRBJ1-2, the V gene TRBV7-8; 7 nucleotides line up with TRBD1. With 4 bases clipped from V and 4 bases from J, the junction kept 15 bases outside the gene matches. This CDR3 contains 17 residues. Germline V gene data show CDR1 as SGHVS and CDR2 as FQNEAQ. The CDR3 region is CASSSGTARITSYGYTF. The CDR3 nucleotides read TGTGCCAGCAGCTCGGGGACAGCCCGAATCACTTCCTATGGCTACACCTTC.

The J gene is TRBJ2-7, the V gene TRBV7-9; a possible D gene is TRBD1 (5 bases). The CDR3 contains 12 residues. Germline V gives CDR1 SEHNR, CDR2 FQNEAQ (reference sequence). Trimming removed 3 bases from V and 3 bases from J, with 6 bases in between. The CDR3 here is CASSLTDYEQYF. The CDR3 DNA is TGTGCCAGCAGCTTGACAGACTACGAGCAGTACTTC.

J is TRBJ1-5 and V is TRBV28, with D maybe TRBD1 (6 bases). From germline, CDR1 is MDHEN and CDR2 SYDVKM. Trimming removed 1 base at V and 4 bases at J, with 8 bases between. CDR3 size: 14 residues. This CDR3 is CASSLSRGNQPQHF. The DNA for the CDR3 is TGTGCCAGCAGTTTATCCAGGGGAAATCAGCCCCAGCATTTT.

CDR3 sequence: CASSLYTGIQYEQYF. CDR3 bases: TGTGCCAGCAGCTTGTATACGGGGATACAGTACGAGCAGTACTTC. The V call is TRBV5-4, the J call TRBJ2-7; D perhaps matches TRBD2 (5 bases). Trimming cost V 1 base and J 4 bases, with 15 bases left between them. Per germline, CDR1 SGHNT and CDR2 YYREEE (reference sequence). This CDR3 comprises 15 residues.

The chain carries TRBV30 and TRBJ2-7, with 8 bases matching TRBD2. From germline, CDR1 is GTSNPN and CDR2 SVGIG (reference sequence). V lost 2 bases to trimming and J lost 2 bases; unmatched junction nucleotides: 5. The CDR3 has 14 residues. CDR3 in amino acids: CAWSPAGGAYEQYF. The CDR3 DNA reads TGTGCCTGGAGTCCGGCGGGAGGAGCCTACGAGCAGTACTTC.

The gene calls are TRBV27 and TRBJ1-5, with TRBD1 matching 10 bases. J was trimmed by 7 bases and V by 8 bases; bases with no gene match: 5. This CDR3 spans 13 amino acids. The germline V gene has CDR1 MNHEY and CDR2 SMNVEV (reference sequence). The CDR3 DNA sequence: TGTGCCAGCGGGGACAGGGGTGGGCAGCCCCAGCATTTT. This encodes CASGDRGGQPQHF.

The V gene is TRBV6-4, the J gene TRBJ2-7; TRBD2 aligns across 8 bases. The J segment lost 4 bases and the V segment lost 2 bases, leaving 4 bases of the junction unmatched. The length of the CDR3 is 14 residues. Germline values: CDR1 MRHNA, CDR2 SNTAGT. CDR3 nucleotides: TGTGCCAGCAGTGACCAGCGGGAGAAGTACGAGCAGTACTTC. As protein: CASSDQREKYEQYF.

The chain employs TRBV11-1 and TRBJ2-7; 10 nucleotides line up with TRBD1. The CDR3 spans 14 residues. V shed 4 bases and J 4 bases; nucleotides not matched to a gene: 4. Germline lookup yields CDR1 SGHAT and CDR2 FQDESV (reference sequence). As DNA, the CDR3 is TGTGCCAGCAGCTATGGGACAGGGGCTTACGAGCAGTACTTC. Translated, it gives CASSYGTGAYEQYF.

The chain has TRBV30 and TRBJ2-3; 7 nucleotides agree with TRBD2. The CDR3 runs to 15 residues. V lost 8 bases, J lost 0 bases, and 11 bases stayed unmatched. Germline V lookup: CDR1 GTSNPN, CDR2 SVGIG (reference sequence). DNA for the CDR3: TGTGCCCCCAATCGTAGCGGGTGGAGCACAGATACGCAGTATTTT. This sequence encodes CAPNRSGWSTDTQYF.

The chain is built from TRBV19 and TRBJ1-2, with 9 positions matching TRBD1. The CDR3 is 16 residues long. The germline gives CDR1 LNHDA, CDR2 SQIVND (reference sequence). V lost 5 bases and J lost 4; bases outside the gene matches: 11. Here the CDR3 DNA reads TGTGCCAGTAGTGTGAAACAGGGGGCATTCGCCTATGGCTACACCTTC. Amino acids: CASSVKQGAFAYGYTF.

In its sample, this clone was seen once. The rearrangement joins TRBV30 to TRBJ2-3; 8 bases map to TRBD1. CDR1 is GTSNPN and CDR2 is SVGIG in the germline V gene (reference sequence). Losses at the gene ends were 4 bases for V and 2 bases for J; bases not matched to a gene: 5. The CDR3 spans 14 residues. CDR3 DNA sequence: TGTGCCTGGAAGGGGGGACAGGTCACAGATACGCAGTATTTT. Amino acids: CAWKGGQVTDTQYF.

The chain links TRBV7-9 to TRBJ1-5, with a tentative D call TRBD1 (6 bases). Germline V gene lookup returns CDR1 SEHNR and CDR2 FQNEAQ (reference sequence). The CDR3 sequence is 14 residues long. V lost 0 bases to trimming and J lost 6 bases, with 9 bases between them. CDR3 amino acids: CASSLAGAGQPQHF. CDR3 DNA sequence: TGTGCCAGCAGCTTAGCGGGGGCAGGTCAGCCCCAGCATTTT.

The rearrangement uses TRBV4-3 and TRBJ2-1, with D uncertain. V was shortened by 2 bases and J by 4 bases, with 9 bases between the two germline ends. The CDR3 extends over 14 amino acids. Germline lookup yields CDR1 LGHNA and CDR2 YSLEER. The CDR3 DNA reads as TGCGCCAGCAGCCAACGGCTAGATTACAATGAGCAGTTCTTC. It is translated as CASSQRLDYNEQFF.

This clone occurred a few times. The chain combines TRBV5-1 with TRBJ2-1; 7 bases map to TRBD2. The CDR3 loop spans 15 amino acids. V lost 0 bases and J lost 4; bases outside the gene matches: 4. Germline V CDR1 and CDR2: SGHRS, YFSETQ. This chain's CDR3 is CASSLASGTYNEQFF. Here the CDR3 DNA reads TGCGCCAGCAGCTTGGCGAGCGGGACTTACAATGAGCAGTTCTTC.

J is TRBJ2-3 and V is TRBV6-1; D is unresolved. This CDR3 comprises 15 residues. Germline V gives CDR1 MNHNS, CDR2 SASEGT. V dropped 6 bases and J dropped 0 bases, with 13 bases sitting between them. CDR3 sequence reads: CASSESLGSTDTQYF. CDR3 coding DNA: TGTGCCAGCAGCGAGTCCCTTGGTAGCACAGATACGCAGTATTTT.

V and J are TRBV27 and TRBJ2-1; TRBD2 matches 11 bases. Germline CDR1 and CDR2: MNHEY and SMNVEV (reference sequence). J was trimmed by 4 bases and V by 3 bases; bases with no gene match: 2. The CDR3 runs to 15 residues. The CDR3 here is CASSFLAGGYNEQFF. The CDR3 DNA reads TGTGCCAGCAGTTTTCTAGCGGGAGGTTACAATGAGCAGTTCTTC.

The chain is built from TRBV30 and TRBJ1-5, with 7 bases fitting TRBD1. Germline assignment: CDR1 GTSNPN and CDR2 SVGIG (reference sequence). The CDR3 is 17 residues long. V lost 4 bases and J lost 1; bases outside the gene matches: 13. Here the CDR3 DNA reads TGTGCCTGGACCGAAAGAGGCAGGGGGAGAAGCAATCAGCCCCAGCATTTT. Its translation: CAWTERGRGRSNQPQHF.

This chain joins TRBV4-2 and TRBJ2-3; the D gene is possibly TRBD2 (5 bases). This CDR3 is built from 14 residues. Germline V CDR1 and CDR2: LGHNA, YNFKEQ. The V end lost 0 bases, the J end lost 6 bases, and 10 bases lay between the germline ends. CDR3 region: CASSQELVADTQYF. The CDR3 DNA is TGTGCCAGCAGCCAAGAACTAGTAGCCGATACGCAGTATTTT.